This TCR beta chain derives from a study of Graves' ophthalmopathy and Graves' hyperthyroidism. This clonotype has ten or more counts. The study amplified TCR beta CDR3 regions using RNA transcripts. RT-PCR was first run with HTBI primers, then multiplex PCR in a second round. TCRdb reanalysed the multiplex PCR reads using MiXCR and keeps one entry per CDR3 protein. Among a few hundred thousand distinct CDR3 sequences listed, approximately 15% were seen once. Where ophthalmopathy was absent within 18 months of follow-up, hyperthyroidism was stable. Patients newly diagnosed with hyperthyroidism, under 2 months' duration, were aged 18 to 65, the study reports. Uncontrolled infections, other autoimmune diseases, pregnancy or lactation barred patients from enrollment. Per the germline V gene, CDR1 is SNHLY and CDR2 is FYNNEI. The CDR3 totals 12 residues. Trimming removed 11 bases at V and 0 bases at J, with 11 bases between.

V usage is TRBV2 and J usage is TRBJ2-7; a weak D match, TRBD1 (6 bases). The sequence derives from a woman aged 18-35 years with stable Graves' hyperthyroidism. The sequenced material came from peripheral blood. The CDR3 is CAGLTGSYEQYF. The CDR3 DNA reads TGTGCCGGTCTGACAGGCTCCTACGAGCAGTACTTC.